This is a list of T cell receptor beta chains from one sample in a study of blood T cell repertoires in COVID-19. Repertoires were generated with immunoSEQ multiplex PCR, while TCRdb's copy carries only in-frame clones and drops some. The sample includes approximately 200,000 clones, around 86% of them seen just once. Sequencing input: peripheral blood. These receptors came from a human donor in a cohort sampled during active COVID-19. The CDR3 runs from the conserved cysteine through the conserved F or W. D genes are given only for firm matches. Clone size, where shown, is once, few, many, or a class for clones that have expanded.

>TRBD1|TRBJ2-5|TRBV7-3|-
TGTGCCAGCAGTCGGGGACAGGGGGCGCAGACCCAGTACTTC
CASSRGQGAQTQYF
>-|TRBJ2-3|TRBV9|-
TGTGCCAGCAGCGTAGAAGGGGGAGGGGATCCGATAGATACGCAGTATTTT
CASSVEGGGDPIDTQYF
>TRBD2|TRBJ2-3|TRBV6-4|-
TGTGCCAGCAGTGACGGGACTAGCGGCACAGATACGCAGTATTTT
CASSDGTSGTDTQYF
>-|TRBJ1-1|TRBV5-1|-
TGCGCCAGCAGCCCCCGTGCGGGGCGAGGGGCTGAAGCTTTCTTT
CASSPRAGRGAEAFF
>TRBD2|TRBJ2-7|TRBV4-2|-
TGTGCCAGCAGCCCGACTAGCGGCCTCTCCTACGAGCAGTACTTC
CASSPTSGLSYEQYF
>-|TRBJ1-2|TRBV27|-
TGTGCCAGCAGGAGCCCAGGATTTTGGGCTGGCTACACCTTC
CASRSPGFWAGYTF
>TRBD1|TRBJ2-7|TRBV27|few
TGTGCCAGCGGGGACAGGGCAGGCGGGGACGAGCAGTACTTC
CASGDRAGGDEQYF
>-|TRBJ1-2|TRBV7-2|-
TGTGCCAGCAGCTTAATGCGGACAAAGCTTGGCTACACCTTC
CASSLMRTKLGYTF
>-|TRBJ1-1|TRBV20-1|-
TGCAGTGCTAGTGGGCCAACAGTTTTGAACACTGAAGCTTTCTTT
CSASGPTVLNTEAFF
>TRBD1|TRBJ2-7|TRBV28|-
TGTGCCAGCAGTTCCCGACAGGGAACCTACGAGCAGTACTTC
CASSSRQGTYEQYF
>-|TRBJ2-7|TRBV21-1|-
TGTGCCAGCGGGGTTTACAGGGCAAGCTCCTACGAGCAGTACTTC
CASGVYRASSYEQYF
>-|TRBJ2-3|TRBV28|-
TGTGCCAGCACCAATAGTGTCACAGATACGCAGTATTTT
CASTNSVTDTQYF
>-|TRBJ2-7|TRBV7-3|-
TGTGCCAGCAGCCCCCAACTACTTTTAGCGGTCCCTGCCTACGAGCAGTACTTC
CASSPQLLLAVPAYEQYF
>TRBD2|TRBJ2-7|TRBV4-2|-
TGTGCCAGCAGCCAAGGACTAGCGGGAGTAGGGTACGAGCAGTACTTC
CASSQGLAGVGYEQYF
>-|TRBJ1-1|TRBV5-4|-
TGTGCCAGCAGCTCCAGAGTCCAGCGGACTGAAGCTTTCTTT
CASSSRVQRTEAFF
>TRBD1|TRBJ2-7|TRBV7-2|-
TGTGCCAGCAGCTTAGACAGGGGGCGCGAGCAGTACTTC
CASSLDRGREQYF
>-|TRBJ2-7|TRBV5-1|-
TGCGCCAGCAGCTTGAATCCAGGGAACTACGAGCAGTACTTC
CASSLNPGNYEQYF
>-|TRBJ1-5|TRBV27|-
TGTGCCAGCAGCCCCGGACAGTATAGCAATCAGCCCCAGCATTTT
CASSPGQYSNQPQHF
>TRBD2|TRBJ2-3|TRBV6-2/TRBV6-3|-
TGTGCCAGCAGTTTTGTAGCGGGAGGCACTGCAGGTACGCAGTATTTT
CASSFVAGGTAGTQYF
>TRBD2|TRBJ2-7|TRBV27|-
TGTGCCAGCAGTCTCCTGGGGGGGGATTACGAGCAGTACTTC
CASSLLGGDYEQYF
>-|TRBJ1-2|TRBV27|-
TGTGCCAGCAGTTCCCGGAACTATGGCTACACCTTC
CASSSRNYGYTF
>-|TRBJ1-2|TRBV3-1/TRBV3-2|-
TGTGCCAGCAGCCAAGATAGGGCAGGGATAGAGGGCTACACCTTC
CASSQDRAGIEGYTF
>-|TRBJ2-6|TRBV9|-
TGTGCCAGCAGCGGGACCCGGGACATTATCTCTGGGGCCAACGTCCTGACTTTC
CASSGTRDIISGANVLTF
>-|TRBJ1-6|TRBV4-3|few
TGCGCCAGCAGCCAGGCCCATAATTCACCCCTCCACTTT
CASSQAHNSPLHF
>-|TRBJ1-5|TRBV23-1|-
TGCGCCAGCAGTCGCCCGGTGGCAGGGCAGCCCCAGCATTTT
CASSRPVAGQPQHF
>TRBD1|TRBJ2-7|TRBV7-2|-
TGTGCCAGCAGCTTGGGACAGGGAAACACCTACGAGCAGTACTTC
CASSLGQGNTYEQYF
>TRBD1|TRBJ1-1|TRBV10-3|-
TGTGCCATCAGTGCCTTACAGGGGGCGGTCACTGAAGCTTTCTTT
CAISALQGAVTEAFF
>TRBD2|TRBJ2-1|TRBV4-1|-
TGCGCCAGCAGCCAAGTGGGGGGGGACGAGGGTGAGCAGTTCTTC
CASSQVGGDEGEQFF
>-|TRBJ2-3|TRBV28|few
TGTGCCAGCAGGGGCCTGGAGGCAGATACGCAGTATTTT
CASRGLEADTQYF
>TRBD2|TRBJ2-1|TRBV5-1|-
TGCGCCAGCAGCTTGGCCGCGGGAGGGTACAATGAGCAGTTCTTC
CASSLAAGGYNEQFF
>-|TRBJ2-3|TRBV28|-
TGTGCCAGCAGGCAAGGCGGCAGCACAGATACGCAGTATTTT
CASRQGGSTDTQYF
>-|TRBJ2-2|TRBV19|-
TGTGCCAGTAGTATAATTGGCGCGGGCACCGGGGAGCTGTTTTTT
CASSIIGAGTGELFF
>TRBD2|TRBJ2-5|TRBV4-1|-
TGCGCCAGCAGCCCGCCCACGACTAGCGGGAGGCAAGAGACCCAGTACTTC
CASSPPTTSGRQETQYF
>TRBD1|TRBJ1-1|TRBV19|-
TGTGCCAGTATCGGGACAGGGGGCCTGGGGACTGAAGCTTTCTTT
CASIGTGGLGTEAFF
>-|TRBJ2-5|TRBV5-6|-
TGTGCCAGCAGCTCGCTGGGGGGACCCCGGGAGACCCAGTACTTC
CASSSLGGPRETQYF
>-|TRBJ1-1|TRBV18|-
TGTGCCAGCTCACCCCCGGGGAACACTGAAGCTTTCTTT
CASSPPGNTEAFF
>-|TRBJ2-3|TRBV7-9|-
TGTGCCAGCAGCTTCCAACTGGGGCCAGATACGCAGTATTTT
CASSFQLGPDTQYF
>-|TRBJ1-5|TRBV2|-
TGTGCCAGCAGGACGGAGCTAGAGCCCCAGCATTTT
CASRTELEPQHF
>-|TRBJ2-5|TRBV12-3/TRBV12-4|-
TGTGCCAGCAGTTTCAGGGGGGCGCAGACCCAGTACTTC
CASSFRGAQTQYF
>TRBD2|TRBJ2-7|TRBV4-2|-
TGTGCCAGCAGCCAAGAGGGGATAGCGGGAGGGCTCTACGAGCAGTACTTC
CASSQEGIAGGLYEQYF
>TRBD2|TRBJ2-7|TRBV6-2/TRBV6-3|-
TGTGCCAGCAGCTCCCCTTATGGACTAGCGCGCTACGAGCAGTACTTC
CASSSPYGLARYEQYF
>-|TRBJ1-1|TRBV5-1|-
TGCGCCAGCAGCTTGGGAATGTGGGGGGACACTGAAGCTTTCTTT
CASSLGMWGDTEAFF
>-|TRBJ1-1|TRBV6-6|-
TGTGCCAGCAGTTCTCATATGAGCACTGAAGCTTTCTTT
CASSSHMSTEAFF
>TRBD2|TRBJ2-3|TRBV30|-
TGTGCCTGGAGTGTTTCTAGCGGGGGAGGTACGCAGTATTTT
CAWSVSSGGGTQYF
>-|TRBJ2-7|TRBV7-2|once
TGTGCCAGCAGCTCCACAGGGACCACCTACGAGCAGTACTTC
CASSSTGTTYEQYF
>TRBD2|TRBJ2-7|TRBV7-2|-
TGTGCCAGCAGCCCGGTAGCGGGACCCCTCTCCTACGAGCAGTACTTC
CASSPVAGPLSYEQYF